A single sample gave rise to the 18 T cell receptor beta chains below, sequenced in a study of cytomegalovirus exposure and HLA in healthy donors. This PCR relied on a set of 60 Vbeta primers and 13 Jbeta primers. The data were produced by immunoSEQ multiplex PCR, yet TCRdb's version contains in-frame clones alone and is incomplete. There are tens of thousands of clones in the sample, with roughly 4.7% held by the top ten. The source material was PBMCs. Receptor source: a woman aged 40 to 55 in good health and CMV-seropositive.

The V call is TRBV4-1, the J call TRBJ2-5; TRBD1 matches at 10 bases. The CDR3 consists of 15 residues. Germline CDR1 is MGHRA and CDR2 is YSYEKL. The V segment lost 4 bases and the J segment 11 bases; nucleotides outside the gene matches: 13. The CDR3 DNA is TGCGCCAGCAGCCTCTCGACAGGGGGCGCGGAAGAGCAGTACTTC. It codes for CASSLSTGGAEEQYF.

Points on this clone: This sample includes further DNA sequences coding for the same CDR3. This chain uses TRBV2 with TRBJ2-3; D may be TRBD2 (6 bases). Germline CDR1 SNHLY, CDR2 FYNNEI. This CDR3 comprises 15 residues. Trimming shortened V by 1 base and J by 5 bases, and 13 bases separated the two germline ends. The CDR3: CASSEDRAGRDTQYF. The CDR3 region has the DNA TGTGCCAGCAGTGAAGACCGAGCGGGCCGAGATACGCAGTATTTT. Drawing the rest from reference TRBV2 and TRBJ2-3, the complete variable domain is EPEVTQTPSHQVTQMGQEVILRCVPISNHLYFYWYRQILGQKVEFLVSFYNNEISEKSEIFDDQFSVERPDGSNFTLKIRSTKLEDSAMYFCASSEDRAGRDTQYFGPGTRLTVL.

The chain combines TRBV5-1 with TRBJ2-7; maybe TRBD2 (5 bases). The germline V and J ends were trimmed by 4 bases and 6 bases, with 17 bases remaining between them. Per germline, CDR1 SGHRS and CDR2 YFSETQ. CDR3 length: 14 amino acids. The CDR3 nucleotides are TGCGCCAGCAGCCTTGAGGGCCCCCCCGGCGAGCAGTACTTC. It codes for CASSLEGPPGEQYF. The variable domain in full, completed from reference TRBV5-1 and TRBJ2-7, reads KAGVTQTPRYLIKTRGQQVTLSCSPISGHRSVSWYQQTPGQGLQFLFEYFSETQRNKGNFPGRFSGRQFSNSRSEMNVSTLELGDSALYLCASSLEGPPGEQYFGPGTRLTVT.

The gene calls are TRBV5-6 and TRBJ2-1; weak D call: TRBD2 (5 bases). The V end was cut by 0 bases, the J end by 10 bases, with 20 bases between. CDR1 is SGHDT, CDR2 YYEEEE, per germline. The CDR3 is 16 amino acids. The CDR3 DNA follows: TGTGCCAGCAGCTTGGGCGGGCACCCCATGTTGATAGAGCAGTTCTTC. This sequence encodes CASSLGGHPMLIEQFF.

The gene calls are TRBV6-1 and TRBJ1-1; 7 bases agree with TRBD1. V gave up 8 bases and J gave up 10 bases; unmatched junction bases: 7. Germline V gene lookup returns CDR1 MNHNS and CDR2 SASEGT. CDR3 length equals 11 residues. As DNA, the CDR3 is TGTGCCAGCTTCGGGAGGGGGCGAGCTTTCTTT. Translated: CASFGRGRAFF.

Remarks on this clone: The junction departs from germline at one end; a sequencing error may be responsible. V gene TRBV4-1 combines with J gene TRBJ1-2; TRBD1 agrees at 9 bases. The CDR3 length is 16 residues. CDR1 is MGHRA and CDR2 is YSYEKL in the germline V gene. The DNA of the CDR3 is TGCGTCAGCAGCCAAGATAGGGACAGGGCTGCCTATGGCTACACCTTC. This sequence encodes CVSSQDRDRAAYGYTF.

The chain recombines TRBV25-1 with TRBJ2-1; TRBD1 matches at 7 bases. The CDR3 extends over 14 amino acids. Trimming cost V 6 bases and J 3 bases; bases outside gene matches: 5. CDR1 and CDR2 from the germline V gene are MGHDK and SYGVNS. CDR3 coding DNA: TGTGCCAGCAGCCCCCGGGACAGCTACAATGAGCAGTTCTTC. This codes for CASSPRDSYNEQFF.

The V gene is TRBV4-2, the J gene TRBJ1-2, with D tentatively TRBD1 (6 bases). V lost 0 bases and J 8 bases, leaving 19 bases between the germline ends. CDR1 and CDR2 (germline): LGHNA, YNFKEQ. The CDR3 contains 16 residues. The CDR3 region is CASSQELRGDRRGYTF. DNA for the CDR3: TGTGCCAGCAGCCAAGAGCTTAGGGGAGACAGGAGGGGCTACACCTTC.

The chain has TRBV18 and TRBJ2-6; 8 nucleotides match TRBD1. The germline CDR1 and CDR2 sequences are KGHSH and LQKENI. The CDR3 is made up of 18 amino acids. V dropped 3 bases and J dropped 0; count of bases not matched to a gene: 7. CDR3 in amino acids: CASSPLITGGSGANVLTF. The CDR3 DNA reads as TGTGCCAGCTCACCTCTCATCACAGGGGGCTCTGGGGCCAACGTCCTGACTTTC.

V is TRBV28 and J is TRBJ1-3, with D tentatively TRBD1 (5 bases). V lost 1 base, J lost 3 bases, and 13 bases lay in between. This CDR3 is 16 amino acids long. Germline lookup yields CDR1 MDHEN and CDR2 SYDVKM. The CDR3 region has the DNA TGTGCCAGCAGTTTATACGGCAGGGAGGTTGGAAACACCATATATTTT. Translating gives CASSLYGREVGNTIYF.

The CDR3 DNA is TGTGCCAGCAGCCTGGGACTAAGCACAGATACGCAGTATTTT. Translating gives CASSLGLSTDTQYF. J is TRBJ2-3 and V is TRBV7-3, with 7 bases lining up with TRBD2. The CDR3 extends over 14 amino acids. Unmatched junction bases numbered 2, after V lost 5 bases and J lost 0 bases. Germline CDR1 reads SGHTA; CDR2 reads FQGTGA.

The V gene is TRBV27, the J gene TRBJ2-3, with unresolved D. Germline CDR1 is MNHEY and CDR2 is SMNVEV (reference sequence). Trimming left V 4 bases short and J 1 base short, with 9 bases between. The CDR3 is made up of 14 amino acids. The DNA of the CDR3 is TGTGCCAGCAGTTCCCCTCTTGGCACAGATACGCAGTATTTT. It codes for CASSSPLGTDTQYF.

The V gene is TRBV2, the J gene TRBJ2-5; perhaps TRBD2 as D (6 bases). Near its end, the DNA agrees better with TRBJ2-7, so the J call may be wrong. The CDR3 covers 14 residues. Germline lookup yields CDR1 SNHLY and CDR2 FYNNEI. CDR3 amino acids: CASFGTPPPYEQYF. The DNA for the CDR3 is TGTGCCAGTTTCGGGACTCCACCACCCTACGAGCAGTACTTC.

The CDR3 DNA reads as TGTGCCAGCAGCTTAGTGGGCAGCACAGATACGCAGTATTTT. Translated: CASSLVGSTDTQYF. The rearrangement uses TRBV7-9 and TRBJ2-3; no definite D call. This CDR3 contains 14 residues. Trimming shortened V by 1 base and J by 0 bases, and 5 bases separated the two germline ends. Germline CDR1 SEHNR, CDR2 FQNEAQ (reference sequence).

The CDR3: CASSSQRGLAGGGNEQFF. The CDR3 coding sequence is TGTGCCAGCAGCTCCCAACGAGGGCTAGCGGGGGGAGGGAATGAGCAGTTCTTC. This sequence joins TRBV7-9 and TRBJ2-1; 11 nucleotides agree with TRBD2. The CDR3 loop spans 18 amino acids. The trim removed 4 bases at V and 7 bases at J, leaving 15 bases unmatched. The germline V gene has CDR1 SEHNR and CDR2 FQNEAQ (reference sequence).

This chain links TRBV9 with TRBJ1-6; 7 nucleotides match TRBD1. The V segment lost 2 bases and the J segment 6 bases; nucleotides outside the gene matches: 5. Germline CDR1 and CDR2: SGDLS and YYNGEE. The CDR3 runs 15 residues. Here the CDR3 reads CASSVGTDTNSPLHF. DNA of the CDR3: TGTGCCAGCAGCGTCGGGACAGACACTAATTCACCCCTCCACTTT.

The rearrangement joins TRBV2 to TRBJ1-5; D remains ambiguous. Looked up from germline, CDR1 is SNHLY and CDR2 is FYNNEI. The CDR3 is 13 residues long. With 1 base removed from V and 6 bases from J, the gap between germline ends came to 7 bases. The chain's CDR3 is CASSEGGLQPQHF. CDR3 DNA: TGTGCCAGCAGTGAAGGCGGACTTCAGCCCCAGCATTTT.

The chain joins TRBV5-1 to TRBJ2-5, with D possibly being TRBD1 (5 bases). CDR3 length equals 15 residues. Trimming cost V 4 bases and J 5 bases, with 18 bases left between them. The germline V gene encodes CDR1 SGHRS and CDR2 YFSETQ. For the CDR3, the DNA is TGCGCCAGCAGCACCCCCAGGGATGCGAGGGAGACCCAGTACTTC. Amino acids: CASSTPRDARETQYF. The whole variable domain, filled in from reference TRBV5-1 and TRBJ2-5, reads KAGVTQTPRYLIKTRGQQVTLSCSPISGHRSVSWYQQTPGQGLQFLFEYFSETQRNKGNFPGRFSGRQFSNSRSEMNVSTLELGDSALYLCASSTPRDARETQYFGPGTRLLVL.